This T cell receptor beta chain was observed in a study of T cell responses to AZD1222 COVID-19 vaccine. Whole-study results and caveats: Clonal diversity may have been underestimated, and the donors were mostly white British, with more females than males.

This clone appeared a single time. The antigen remains unidentified. Assay: immunoSEQ multiplex PCR; the TCRdb copy retains only in-frame clones and omits some. The sample has approximately 84,000 clones, approximately 91% seen once. The input for sequencing was peripheral blood, taken on day 0 of AZD1222 vaccination. The source is an adult in good health.

The CDR3 protein is CASRPGLSLNEQYF. DNA of the CDR3: TGTGCCAGCAGACCGGGACTGAGTCTGAACGAGCAGTACTTC. The chain recombines TRBV6-5 with TRBJ2-7; the D gene is possibly TRBD2 (6 bases). The CDR3 has 14 amino acids. V was clipped by 6 bases and J by 5 bases, with 17 bases between them. Germline V gene lookup returns CDR1 MNHEY and CDR2 SVGAGI.